Presented here are 17 T cell receptor beta chains from one specimen sequenced in a study of T cell clonality in common variable immunodeficiency. Study-level findings and limits: Fewer deletions and N-nucleotide insertions were reportedly seen in common variable immunodeficiency TCR beta sequences.

Antigens of these TCRs are unknown. The protocol was immunoSEQ multiplex PCR, while the TCRdb copy is restricted to in-frame clones and leaves out a portion. The repertoire shows about 16,000 clones, none seen only once; the top ten take about 15%. The source material was peripheral blood mononuclear cells. These receptors originate from a human donor with common variable immunodeficiency.

This clone was counted only a few times. The sequence runs out 3 residues before the end of the CDR3; the remainder is reconstructed from the germline J gene. The chain is built from TRBV29-1 and TRBJ2-5; TRBD1 is a possible D gene (5 bases). CDR3 size: 12 residues. The germline gives CDR1 SQVTM, CDR2 ANQGSEA. Trimming stripped 3 bases from V and 6 bases from J, with 11 bases between. CDR3 sequence reads: CSVELGEKTQYF. The CDR3 bases that were read are TGCAGCGTTGAGTTAGGGGAAAAGACC.

This clone has just a few counts. The observed sequence ends 3 residues before the CDR3 terminus, with the missing tail filled in from the germline J gene. The genes are TRBV18 and TRBJ2-3, with 11 bases lining up with TRBD1. V lost 3 bases to trimming and J lost 3 bases; unmatched junction nucleotides: 5. The CDR3 runs 16 residues. Germline V gives CDR1 KGHSH, CDR2 LQKENI. The DNA read from the CDR3 is TGTGCCAGCTCACCTCTCGGGACAGGGGGTACAGATACG. Protein: CASSPLGTGGTDT. The CDR3 reads in full as CASSPLGTGGTDTQYF. The full variable domain, rest sourced from reference TRBV18 and TRBJ2-3, is NAGVMQNPRHLVRRRGQEARLRCSPMKGHSHVYWYRQLPEEGLKFMVYLQKENIIDESGMPKERFSAEFPKEGPSILRIQQVVRGDSAAYFCASSPLGTGGTDTQYFGPGTRLTVL.

Concerning this clone: The read terminates 3 residues ahead of where the CDR3 ends, so the germline J gene completes it. This chain connects TRBV5-1 to TRBJ2-3; 9 nucleotides agree with TRBD1. With 5 bases clipped from V and 6 bases from J, the junction kept 10 bases outside the gene matches. Per the germline V gene, CDR1 is SGHRS and CDR2 is YFSETQ. The CDR3 extends over 15 amino acids. The CDR3 DNA, read in part, is TGCGCCAGCAGTCCTCCGGGACAGGGCAGTGATACG. Translation gives CASSPPGQGSDT. The CDR3 reads in full as CASSPPGQGSDTQYF.

This clone was counted only a few times. The read terminates 3 residues before the CDR3 end, so the remaining end is supplied by the germline J gene. The chain couples TRBV7-3 to TRBJ2-7; 7 bases map to TRBD2. The germline CDR1 and CDR2 sequences are SGHTA and FQGTGA. The CDR3 runs 15 residues. Trimming took 2 bases from V and 0 from J; bases not matched to a gene: 4. Partial CDR3 DNA: TGTGCCAGCAGCTTACAAGCGGGACCCTCCTACGAG. Translation: CASSLQAGPSYE. The complete CDR3 protein is CASSLQAGPSYEQYF.

For this clone: Read sequence stops 3 residues before the CDR3 end, and the germline J gene provides the missing end. The chain uses TRBV2 and TRBJ2-5; D gene unclear. This CDR3 has 11 residues. Looked up from germline, CDR1 is SNHLY and CDR2 is FYNNEI. The V gene lost 7 bases and the J gene lost 5 bases, with 8 bases spanning the gap. This CDR3 is CASKAGETQYF. Incomplete CDR3 DNA: TGTGCCAGCAAAGCCGGGGAGACC.

A remark on this clone: The CDR3 end falls 3 residues outside the read, so it is completed with the germline J gene. The chain employs TRBV7-2 and TRBJ1-2; TRBD1 matches 9 bases. The junction had 5 bases not matched to a gene; V was cut back by 5 bases and J by 4 bases. This CDR3 spans 14 amino acids. Germline V lookup: CDR1 SGHTA, CDR2 FQGNSA. The CDR3 reads CASSRAGQGYGYTF. CDR3 DNA (partial): TGTGCCAGCAGCCGGGCGGGACAGGGCTATGGC.

This clone appeared a few times. Read data end 3 residues before the CDR3 end; the end is taken from the germline J gene. This chain uses TRBV5-8 with TRBJ2-5; D is ambiguous. Per the germline V gene, CDR1 is SGHTS and CDR2 is YDEGEE. Between the trimmed V and J ends, which lost 3 bases and 5 bases, there was a span of 8 bases. The length of the CDR3 is 12 residues. The CDR3 protein is CASSSRRETQYF. The CDR3 DNA, read in part, is TGTGCCAGCAGCTCCCGTCGGGAGACC. The full variable domain, its missing parts supplied by reference TRBV5-8 and TRBJ2-5, is EAGVTQSPTHLIKTRGQQATLRCSPISGHTSVYWYQQALGLGLQFLLWYDEGEERNRGNFPPRFSGRQFPNYSSELNVNALELEDSALYLCASSSRRETQYFGPGTRLLVL.

This clone was observed a few times. The CDR3 extends 3 residues past the end of the read, so its final part is completed from the germline J gene. This rearrangement joins TRBV7-9 to TRBJ2-2; D is unresolved. CDR1 and CDR2 from the germline V gene are SEHNR and FQNEAQ (reference sequence). This CDR3 has 15 residues. The V end was cut by 7 bases, the J end by 0 bases, with 12 bases between. The sequenced part of the CDR3 DNA is TGTGCCAGCACCCTCACAAGCGCGAACACCGGGGAG. Translation gives CASTLTSANTGE. The CDR3 as a whole reads CASTLTSANTGELFF.

This clone was detected a few times. The sequenced fragment ends 3 residues before the CDR3 boundary, so the rest is inferred from the germline J gene. V and J are TRBV18 and TRBJ2-7, with 10 nucleotides matching TRBD2. Unmatched junction bases numbered 5, after V lost 10 bases and J lost 2 bases. The CDR3 length is 13 residues. Germline CDR1 KGHSH, CDR2 LQKENI. CDR3 residues: CATAGTSAYEQYF. The sequenced part of the CDR3 DNA is TGTGCCACCGCCGGGACTAGCGCCTACGAG.

This clone was seen many times. The CDR3 spells CASSLAGREETQYF. The sequenced part of the CDR3 DNA is TGTGCCAGCAGCTTAGCGGGCCGAGAAGAGACC. The gene calls are TRBV7-7 and TRBJ2-5; D gene uncertain. With the read ending 3 residues before the CDR3 end, the germline J gene is used to fill in that end. CDR3 length equals 14 residues. Trimming removed 0 bases from V and 3 bases from J, with 8 bases in between. In germline, CDR1 is SSHAT, CDR2 FNYEAQ (reference sequence).

This clone was counted ten times or more. The read ends 3 residues early relative to the CDR3; the germline J gene fills the gap. The chain uses TRBV19 and TRBJ2-1; D uncertain. Trimming left V 7 bases short and J 4 bases short, with 5 bases between. The CDR3 has 11 amino acids. The germline V gene encodes CDR1 LNHDA and CDR2 SQIVND (reference sequence). The part of the CDR3 DNA that was read is TGTGCCAGTAAGGTTTACAATGAG. Translating it yields CASKVYNE. The full CDR3 sequence reads CASKVYNEQFF.

A note on this clone: The read ends 3 residues early relative to the CDR3; the germline J gene fills the gap. This chain connects TRBV6-1 to TRBJ1-2, with D unresolved. Germline CDR1 and CDR2: MNHNS and SASEGT. The ends were cut back, 1 base at V and 3 bases at J, with 12 bases in the middle. This CDR3 contains 15 residues. CDR3 DNA, as far as it was read: TGTGCCAGCAGTGAAGGACCAGGTTTGGACTATGGC. As protein: CASSEGPGLDYG. The complete CDR3 protein is CASSEGPGLDYGYTF.

The sequenced part of the CDR3 DNA is TGTGCCAGTAGAGGACTAGCGGGAGGGCGTGATACG. Protein sequence: CASRGLAGGRDT. The complete CDR3 reads CASRGLAGGRDTQYF. The chain combines TRBV19 with TRBJ2-3; 15 nucleotides match TRBD2. The read ends 3 residues shy of where the CDR3 ends; the end is completed using the germline J gene. Trimming cost V 6 bases and J 6 bases; bases outside gene matches: 4. From germline, CDR1 is LNHDA and CDR2 SQIVND (reference sequence). There are 15 residues in the CDR3.

This clone was detected only a few times. Coverage ceases 3 residues before the CDR3 finishes, and the germline J gene fills in the end. The gene calls are TRBV5-1 and TRBJ2-2, with 10 nucleotides matching TRBD2. CDR3 length: 15 amino acids. Looked up from germline, CDR1 is SGHRS and CDR2 is YFSETQ. J was trimmed by 1 base and V by 3 bases; bases with no gene match: 0. This CDR3 is CASSSSGGNTGELFF. CDR3 bases read: TGCGCCAGCAGCTCTAGCGGGGGGAACACCGGGGAG.

Turning to this clone: The read ends 3 residues shy of where the CDR3 ends; the end is completed using the germline J gene. The chain carries TRBV7-9 and TRBJ1-4; perhaps TRBD1 as D (5 bases). V lost 5 bases and J lost 4, with 11 bases in between. Per germline, CDR1 SEHNR and CDR2 FQNEAQ (reference sequence). This CDR3 contains 14 residues. The CDR3 region is CASSGETVNEKLFF. CDR3 bases read: TGTGCCAGCAGCGGGGAGACAGTTAATGAAAAA.

This clone was picked up many times. From the germline J gene comes the end of the CDR3, since the read stops 3 residues before it. The V call is TRBV12-3 or TRBV12-4, the J call TRBJ2-7; 9 positions agree with TRBD1. This CDR3 spans 14 amino acids. V was clipped by 5 bases and J by 1 base; unmatched bases: 3. The sequenced part of the CDR3 DNA is TGTGCCAGCAGTCGCGGACAGGGGTCCTACGAG. This sequence encodes CASSRGQGSYE. The full CDR3 reads CASSRGQGSYEQYF.

This clone turned up a few times. The CDR3 goes on 3 residues after the read ends, and that part is filled in from the germline J gene. The rearrangement uses TRBV7-2 and TRBJ2-5; 10 bases are shared with TRBD2. Per germline, CDR1 SGHTA and CDR2 FQGNSA. Losses at the gene ends were 0 bases for V and 7 bases for J; bases not matched to a gene: 8. The CDR3 spans 16 residues. The sequenced CDR3 bases are TGTGCCAGCAGCTTAGCAGCTAGCGGGAGCGGGGGGACC. This codes for CASSLAASGSGGT. The whole CDR3 region reads CASSLAASGSGGTQYF. Using reference TRBV7-2 and TRBJ2-5 for the parts outside the CDR3, the full variable domain is GAGVSQSPSNKVTEKGKDVELRCDPISGHTALYWYRQSLGQGLEFLIYFQGNSAPDKSGLPSDRFSAERTGGSVSTLTIQRTQQEDSAVYLCASSLAASGSGGTQYFGPGTRLLVL.